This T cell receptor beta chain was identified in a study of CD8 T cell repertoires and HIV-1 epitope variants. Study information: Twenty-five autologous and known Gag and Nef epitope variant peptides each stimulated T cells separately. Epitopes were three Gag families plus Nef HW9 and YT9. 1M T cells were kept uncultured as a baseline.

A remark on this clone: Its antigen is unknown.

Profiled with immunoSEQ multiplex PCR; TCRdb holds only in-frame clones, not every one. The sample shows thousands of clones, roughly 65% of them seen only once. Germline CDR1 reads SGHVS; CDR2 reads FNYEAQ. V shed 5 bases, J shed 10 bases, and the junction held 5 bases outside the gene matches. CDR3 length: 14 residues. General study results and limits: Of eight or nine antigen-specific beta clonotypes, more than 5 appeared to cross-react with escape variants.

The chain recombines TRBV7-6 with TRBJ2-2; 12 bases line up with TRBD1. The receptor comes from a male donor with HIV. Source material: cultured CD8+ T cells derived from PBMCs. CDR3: CASSDRDRGQELFF. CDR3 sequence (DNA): TGTGCCAGCAGCGACAGGGACAGGGGGCAGGAGCTGTTTTTT. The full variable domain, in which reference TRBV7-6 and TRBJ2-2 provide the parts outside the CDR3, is GAGVSQSPRYKVTKRGQDVALRCDPISGHVSLYWYRQALGQGPEFLTYFNYEAQQDKSGLPNDRFSAERPEGSISTLTIQRTEQRDSAMYRCASSDRDRGQELFFGEGSRLTVL.